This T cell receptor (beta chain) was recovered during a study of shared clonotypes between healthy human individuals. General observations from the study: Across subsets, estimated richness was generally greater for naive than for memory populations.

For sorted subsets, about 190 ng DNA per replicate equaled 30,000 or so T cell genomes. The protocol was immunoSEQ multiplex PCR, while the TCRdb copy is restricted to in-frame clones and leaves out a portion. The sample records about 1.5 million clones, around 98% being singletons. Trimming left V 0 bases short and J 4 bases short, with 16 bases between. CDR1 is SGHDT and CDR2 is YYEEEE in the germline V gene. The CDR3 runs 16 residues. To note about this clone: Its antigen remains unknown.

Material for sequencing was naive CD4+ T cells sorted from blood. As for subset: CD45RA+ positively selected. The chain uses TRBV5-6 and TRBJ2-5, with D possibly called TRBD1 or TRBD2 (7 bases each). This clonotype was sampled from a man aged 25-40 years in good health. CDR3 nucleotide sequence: TGTGCCAGCAGCTTGGCCCCAGGGGGGGAGGGAGAGACCCAGTACTTC. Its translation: CASSLAPGGEGETQYF.